The entry below gives a single T cell receptor beta chain sequence along with its context. The antigen is unknown. V dropped 1 base and J dropped 3 bases, with 6 bases sitting between them. The length of the CDR3 is 14 residues. CDR1 is SGHVS, CDR2 FQNEAQ, per germline. This sample is part of a study of CD8 T cells in ankylosing spondylitis. General study results and limits: The study looked at matched synovial fluid samples from ankylosing spondylitis patients. Disease-linked clones were reported to be significantly enriched there. Within peripheral blood, clones linked to disease were CD8+ and relatively rare. Blood of patients with ankylosing spondylitis appeared to be characterized by a TCR beta motif of eight highly homologous variants.

TCR beta libraries were made by quantitative 5'-RACE with molecular barcodes. TCRdb re-called the 5' RACE reads through MiXCR, storing one row per CDR3 protein. Among around 220,000 distinct CDR3 sequences listed, about a sixth were seen once. This TCR came from a male donor with ankylosing spondylitis. The rearrangement links TRBV7-8 to TRBJ2-2, with no clear D. The sequencing input was blood, either unsorted or a sorted T cell fraction (not recorded which). The CDR3 DNA follows: TGTGCCAGCAGCTTAGTCAGCCACACCGGGGAGCTGTTTTTT. Its translation: CASSLVSHTGELFF.